The T cell receptor (beta chain) under discussion was sequenced for a study of radiotherapy plus CTLA-4 blockade in lung cancer. Across the whole study: Patients showed objective responses in 18% of cases, and disease control was achieved by roughly 30%.

This table comes from immunoSEQ multiplex PCR, and its TCRdb copy is limited to in-frame clones, with some not included. In the table there are nearly 95,000 clones, roughly 80% of which are singletons. As to this clone: What it recognizes is unknown.

The study treated chemo-refractory metastatic non-small-cell lung cancer patients with focal radiation plus ipilimumab CTLA-4 blockade. Study-level findings and limits: Among blood TCR repertoires after radiotherapy plus ipilimumab, tumor-derived clones expanded. Alongside interferon-beta, early blood T cell clone dynamics were reportedly the best predictor of response.

Sample: peripheral blood, taken from a patient treated with radiotherapy plus ipilimumab. The sequence was collected from a human donor with non-small cell lung cancer that progressed on radiotherapy plus ipilimumab.

CDR3 sequence (DNA): TGTGCCAGTAGGGGGTCCTATTGGACAGGGAGGAATGAGCAGTTCTTC. Translation gives CASRGSYWTGRNEQFF. The chain employs TRBV19 and TRBJ2-1; 8 bases agree with TRBD1. Germline CDR1 is LNHDA and CDR2 is SQIVND (reference sequence). The CDR3 covers 16 residues. Unmatched junction bases numbered 14, after V lost 6 bases and J lost 7 bases.